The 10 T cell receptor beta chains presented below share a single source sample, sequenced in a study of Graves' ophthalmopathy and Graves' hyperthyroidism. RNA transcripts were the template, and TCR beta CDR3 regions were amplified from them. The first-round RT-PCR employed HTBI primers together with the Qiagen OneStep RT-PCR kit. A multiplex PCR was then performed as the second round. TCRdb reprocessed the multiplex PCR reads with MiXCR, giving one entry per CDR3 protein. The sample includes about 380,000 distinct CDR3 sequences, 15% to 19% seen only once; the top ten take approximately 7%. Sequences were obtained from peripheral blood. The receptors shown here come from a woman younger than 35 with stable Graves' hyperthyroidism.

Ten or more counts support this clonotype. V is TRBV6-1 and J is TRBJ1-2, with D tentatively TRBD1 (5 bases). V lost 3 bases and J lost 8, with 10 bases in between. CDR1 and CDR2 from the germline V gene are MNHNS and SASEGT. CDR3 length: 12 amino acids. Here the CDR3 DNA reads TGTGCCAGCAGTGACCGGGACCGGGGCTACACCTTC. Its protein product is CASSDRDRGYTF.

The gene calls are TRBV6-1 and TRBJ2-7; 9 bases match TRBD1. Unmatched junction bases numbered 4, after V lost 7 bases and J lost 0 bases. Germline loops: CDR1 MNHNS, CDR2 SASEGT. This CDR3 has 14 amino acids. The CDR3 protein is CASMGDRVSYEQYF. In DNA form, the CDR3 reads TGTGCCAGCATGGGGGACAGGGTCTCCTACGAGCAGTACTTC.

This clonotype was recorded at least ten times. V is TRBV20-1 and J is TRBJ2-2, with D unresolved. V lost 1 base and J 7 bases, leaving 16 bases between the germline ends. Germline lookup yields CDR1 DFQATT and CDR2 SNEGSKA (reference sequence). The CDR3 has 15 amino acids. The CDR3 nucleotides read TGCAGTGCTAGAGCTTCCGCCCGGAGTGACGGGGAGCTGTTTTTT. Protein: CSARASARSDGELFF.

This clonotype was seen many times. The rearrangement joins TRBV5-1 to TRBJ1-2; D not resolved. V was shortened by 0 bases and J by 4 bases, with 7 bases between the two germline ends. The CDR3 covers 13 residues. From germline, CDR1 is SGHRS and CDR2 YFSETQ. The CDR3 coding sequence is TGCGCCAGCAGCTTGGTGGAGCGCTATGGCTACACCTTC. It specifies CASSLVERYGYTF.

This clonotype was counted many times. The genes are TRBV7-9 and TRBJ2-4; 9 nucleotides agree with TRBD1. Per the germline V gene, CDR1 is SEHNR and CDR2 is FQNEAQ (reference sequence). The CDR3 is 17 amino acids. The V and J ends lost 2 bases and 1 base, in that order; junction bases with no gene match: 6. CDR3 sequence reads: CASSLLTGGAAKNIQYF. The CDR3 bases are TGTGCCAGCAGCTTATTAACAGGGGGCGCCGCCAAAAACATTCAGTACTTC.

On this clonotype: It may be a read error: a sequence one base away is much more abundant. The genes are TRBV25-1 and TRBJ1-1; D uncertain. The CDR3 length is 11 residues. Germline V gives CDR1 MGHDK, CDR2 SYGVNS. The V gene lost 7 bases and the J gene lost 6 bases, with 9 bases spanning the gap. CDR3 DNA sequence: TGTGCCAGCACATGGCGGGCTGAAGCTTTCTTT. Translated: CASTWRAEAFF.

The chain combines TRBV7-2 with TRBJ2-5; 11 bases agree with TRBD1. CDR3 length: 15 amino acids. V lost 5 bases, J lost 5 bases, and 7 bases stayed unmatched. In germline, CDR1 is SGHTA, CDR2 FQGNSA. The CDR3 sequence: CASSLLDRGRETQYF. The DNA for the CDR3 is TGTGCCAGCAGCCTCCTGGACAGGGGGCGGGAGACCCAGTACTTC.

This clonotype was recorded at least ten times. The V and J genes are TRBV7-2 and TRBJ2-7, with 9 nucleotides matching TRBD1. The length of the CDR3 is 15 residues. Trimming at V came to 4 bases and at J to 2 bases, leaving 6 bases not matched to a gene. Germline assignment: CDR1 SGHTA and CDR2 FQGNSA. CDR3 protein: CASSSGTGRTYEQYF. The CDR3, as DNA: TGTGCCAGCAGCTCGGGGACAGGGAGGACCTACGAGCAGTACTTC.

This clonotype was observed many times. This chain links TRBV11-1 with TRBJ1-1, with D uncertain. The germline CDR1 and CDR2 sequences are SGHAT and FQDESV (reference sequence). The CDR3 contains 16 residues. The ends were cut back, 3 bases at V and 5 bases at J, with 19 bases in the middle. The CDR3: CASSFKRKEIGTEAFF. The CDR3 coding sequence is TGTGCCAGCAGCTTTAAACGGAAGGAGATTGGTACTGAAGCTTTCTTT.

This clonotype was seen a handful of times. The CDR3 loop is CASSHSLRQDRGLGGYTF. The CDR3 region has the DNA TGCGCCAGCAGCCATTCCCTCAGGCAGGACAGGGGGCTTGGCGGCTACACCTTC. V is TRBV4-1 and J is TRBJ1-2; 11 bases map to TRBD1. From germline, CDR1 is MGHRA and CDR2 YSYEKL. CDR3 length: 18 residues. The junction had 17 bases not matched to a gene; V was cut back by 3 bases and J by 8 bases.